Below, 10 T cell receptor beta chains from the same sample are listed, as sequenced in a study of blood T cell repertoires in COVID-19. Generated by immunoSEQ multiplex PCR, the TCRdb table keeps only in-frame clones and is missing some. The sample has around 200,000 clones, around nine tenths seen once. The sample taken for sequencing was peripheral blood. All receptors derive from a young woman who had recovered from COVID-19.

The J gene is TRBJ2-5, the V gene TRBV9, with a possible D match to TRBD1 (5 bases). Germline V CDR1 and CDR2: SGDLS, YYNGEE. Trimming took 2 bases from V and 3 from J, leaving 11 bases between them. CDR3 length equals 14 residues. The CDR3 DNA is TGTGCCAGCAGCGTGGGTTCCAGGGAAGAGACCCAGTACTTC. Translated: CASSVGSREETQYF.

The chain is built from TRBV5-6 and TRBJ1-2, with D possibly TRBD1 on 5 matching bases. Germline assignment: CDR1 SGHDT and CDR2 YYEEEE. Trimming stripped 2 bases from V and 4 bases from J, with 18 bases between. CDR3 length equals 16 residues. The CDR3, as DNA: TGTGCCAGCAGCTTTGGAGATGCAGGGATGGGCTATGGCTACACCTTC. Translating it yields CASSFGDAGMGYGYTF.

This chain links TRBV7-9 with TRBJ1-1, with TRBD1 matching 8 bases. This CDR3 region has 15 residues. Germline-derived CDR1 and CDR2 are SEHNR and FQNEAQ (reference sequence). J gave up 5 bases and V 4 bases, and 9 bases lay outside the gene matches. CDR3 bases: TGTGCCAGCAGCTCCCCAGGGGGCGAATCGACTGAAGCTTTCTTT. It specifies CASSSPGGESTEAFF.

This clone occurred a few times. The chain is built from TRBV7-2 and TRBJ2-3; a possible D gene is TRBD2 (5 bases). V lost 2 bases, J lost 2 bases, and 8 bases lay in between. This CDR3 spans 14 amino acids. Per the germline V gene, CDR1 is SGHTA and CDR2 is FQGNSA. The CDR3 nucleotides read TGTGCCAGCAGCTTAACCCGGGACACAGATACGCAGTATTTT. Translating gives CASSLTRDTDTQYF.

The rearrangement uses TRBV21-1 and TRBJ2-2; the table's D gene call, TRBD2, was not cross checked with the DNA. TRBV21-1 represents a pseudogene. The CDR3 length is 20 residues. CDR3 region: CASSKGVFGIAGVNTGELFF. The CDR3 DNA reads TGTGCCAGCAGCAAAGGTGTATTTGGTATAGCGGGGGTAAACACCGGGGAGCTGTTTTTT.

This chain joins TRBV19 and TRBJ2-6, with unresolved D. Germline CDR1 reads LNHDA; CDR2 reads SQIVND (reference sequence). Between the trimmed V and J ends, which lost 4 bases and 4 bases, there was a span of 11 bases. The CDR3 extends over 15 amino acids. DNA of the CDR3: TGTGCCAGTAGTACCGGTCGAGGAGGGGCCAACGTCCTGACTTTC. It encodes CASSTGRGGANVLTF.

This chain connects TRBV19 to TRBJ1-2; the D is unclear. Germline V gene lookup returns CDR1 LNHDA and CDR2 SQIVND (reference sequence). The CDR3 runs to 13 residues. CDR3 region: CACRESTNYGYTF. CDR3 sequence (DNA): TGTGCTTGCCGGGAATCTACAAACTATGGCTACACCTTC.

The V and J genes are TRBV6-1 and TRBJ2-6; D gene unclear. Per the germline V gene, CDR1 is MNHNS and CDR2 is SASEGT. The CDR3 contains 18 residues. Trimming took 0 bases from V and 0 from J, leaving 12 bases between them. CDR3: CASSEALRRHSGANVLTF. The CDR3 DNA sequence: TGTGCCAGCAGTGAAGCGCTCCGCAGACACTCTGGGGCCAACGTCCTGACTTTC.

In this sample, this clone turned up a few times. V usage is TRBV6-4 and J usage is TRBJ2-3, with 11 bases aligning to TRBD2. From germline, CDR1 is MRHNA and CDR2 SNTAGT. The CDR3 is 16 amino acids. The junction had 3 bases not matched to a gene; V was cut back by 0 bases and J by 4 bases. Here the CDR3 reads CASSDSSSGGPDTQYF. DNA for the CDR3: TGTGCCAGCAGTGACTCGTCTAGCGGGGGGCCAGATACGCAGTATTTT.

This clone appeared a few times. The V and J genes are TRBV19 and TRBJ2-7, with a possible D match to TRBD1 (5 bases). This CDR3 has 15 residues. V lost 4 bases to trimming and J lost 2 bases, with 15 bases between them. The germline V gene encodes CDR1 LNHDA and CDR2 SQIVND (reference sequence). CDR3 sequence (DNA): TGTGCCAGTAGTAATACCGGACACTTGGCCTACGAGCAGTACTTC. It is translated as CASSNTGHLAYEQYF.